The 27 T cell receptor beta chains presented below share a single source sample, sequenced in a study of blood T cell repertoires in COVID-19. Profiling relied on immunoSEQ multiplex PCR, and the TCRdb table lists in-frame clones only, not all of them. The data show a few hundred thousand clones, with about 90% seen just once and less than 1.5% held by the top ten. The source material was PBMCs or T cells enriched from blood (not recorded which). The receptors were sampled from a man aged 25 to 45 who had recovered from COVID-19.

This clone was detected once. The rearrangement uses TRBV5-1 and TRBJ2-3, with unresolved D. The germline V and J ends were trimmed by 3 bases and 5 bases, with 16 bases remaining between them. CDR3 size: 15 residues. Germline V gene data show CDR1 as SGHRS and CDR2 as YFSETQ. CDR3 bases: TGCGCCAGCAGCTCTCCTAGTGTCTCTGGAGATACGCAGTATTTT. This translates into CASSSPSVSGDTQYF.

The rearrangement links TRBV5-5 to TRBJ2-7, with 7 bases matching TRBD2. The CDR3 consists of 15 residues. The V and J ends lost 0 bases and 4 bases, in that order; junction bases with no gene match: 7. Germline V gene sequence: CDR1 SGHKS, CDR2 YYEKEE (reference sequence). Here the CDR3 reads CASSLVPGEGYEQYF. DNA of the CDR3: TGTGCCAGCAGCTTGGTACCGGGGGAGGGGTACGAGCAGTACTTC.

The chain links TRBV7-9 to TRBJ1-3; D not certain. The CDR3 is 15 amino acids. Germline lookup yields CDR1 SEHNR and CDR2 FQNEAQ (reference sequence). V dropped 5 bases and J dropped 0 bases, with 11 bases sitting between them. In DNA form, the CDR3 reads TGTGCCAGCAGCGGCGCGGGGAACTCTGGAAACACCATATATTTT. Translating it yields CASSGAGNSGNTIYF.

The J gene is TRBJ2-1, the V gene TRBV30; TRBD2 matches at 12 bases. The CDR3 runs to 17 residues. Germline-derived CDR1 and CDR2 are GTSNPN and SVGIG (reference sequence). V trimming: 0 bases; J trimming: 4 bases; junction bases outside the gene matches: 7. The CDR3 coding sequence is TGTGCCTGGAGTGTACGGCTAGCGGGGGGGATTTACAATGAGCAGTTCTTC. Translation gives CAWSVRLAGGIYNEQFF.

The rearrangement links TRBV4-1 to TRBJ2-1; a weak D match, TRBD2 (5 bases). Trimming cost V 3 bases and J 0 bases, with 9 bases left between them. Germline V gene sequence: CDR1 MGHRA, CDR2 YSYEKL. This CDR3 contains 15 residues. CDR3 nucleotide sequence: TGCGCCAGCAGCCATAACGGGAACTCCTACAATGAGCAGTTCTTC. It codes for CASSHNGNSYNEQFF.

The gene calls are TRBV20-1 and TRBJ1-1; 7 nucleotides line up with TRBD1. V trimming: 3 bases; J trimming: 11 bases; junction bases outside the gene matches: 3. The CDR3 covers 10 residues. The germline CDR1 and CDR2 sequences are DFQATT and SNEGSKA (reference sequence). The CDR3 sequence is CSASPQGAFF. The CDR3 DNA follows: TGCAGTGCTAGCCCACAGGGGGCTTTCTTT.

V and J are TRBV21-1 and TRBJ2-5; TRBD1 is the table's D call and was not checked against the DNA. TRBV21-1 is a pseudogene. This CDR3 comprises 16 residues. The CDR3 region is CASSTSRYQIQETQYF. DNA for the CDR3: TGTGCCAGCAGCACCAGCAGGTACCAAATTCAAGAGACCCAGTACTTC.

CDR3 protein: CASSFQGPPLHF. DNA of the CDR3: TGTGCCAGCAGCTTTCAGGGCCCACCCCTCCACTTT. The chain combines TRBV5-6 with TRBJ1-6; a weak D match, TRBD1 (5 bases). Germline V lookup: CDR1 SGHDT, CDR2 YYEEEE. V shed 2 bases and J shed 11 bases, with 8 bases lying between them. The CDR3 loop spans 12 amino acids.

This clone was counted between two and nine times. The rearrangement links TRBV5-5 to TRBJ1-2; TRBD1 matches 12 bases. V dropped 0 bases and J dropped 7; count of bases not matched to a gene: 7. Per the germline V gene, CDR1 is SGHKS and CDR2 is YYEKEE (reference sequence). The CDR3 contains 16 residues. The CDR3 loop reads CASSLVPGQGAGGYTF. The CDR3 DNA sequence: TGTGCCAGCAGCTTGGTACCGGGACAGGGGGCTGGTGGCTACACCTTC.

As to this clone: At one of its ends the junction is not consistent with the germline gene, which may arise from a read error. The V gene is TRBV12-3 or TRBV12-4, the J gene TRBJ2-4; a weak D match, TRBD1 (6 bases). The CDR3 is 13 residues long. The CDR3 coding sequence is TGTGCCAGCAGCCCCGGACAGAAAAGCATTCAGTACTTC. This codes for CASSPGQKSIQYF.

V gene TRBV12-3 or TRBV12-4 combines with J gene TRBJ2-5, with 7 bases lining up with TRBD1. V was clipped by 5 bases and J by 4 bases; unmatched bases: 1. The CDR3 runs 12 residues. The CDR3 loop reads CASSHRGETQYF. CDR3 sequence (DNA): TGTGCCAGCAGTCACAGGGGAGAGACCCAGTACTTC.

This clone was observed once. The rearrangement joins TRBV21-1 to TRBJ2-7; the DNA was not compared with TRBD2, the D call given in the table. TRBV21-1 is listed as a pseudogene. This CDR3 has 15 amino acids. The CDR3 region is CASSKTGNSTYEQYF. CDR3 in DNA: TGTGCCAGCAGCAAAACGGGGAACTCGACCTACGAGCAGTACTTC.

The chain combines TRBV11-3 with TRBJ2-3; 14 bases match TRBD2. V shed 1 base and J 7 bases; nucleotides not matched to a gene: 4. Germline CDR1 SGHNT, CDR2 YENEEA. This CDR3 spans 16 amino acids. The CDR3, as DNA: TGTGCCAGCAGCTTAGGGACTAGCGGGGGGATAAATACGCAGTATTTT. Protein: CASSLGTSGGINTQYF.

J is TRBJ2-7 and V is TRBV19; D might be TRBD1 (6 bases). Per germline, CDR1 LNHDA and CDR2 SQIVND (reference sequence). This CDR3 comprises 13 residues. The V end was cut by 4 bases, the J end by 3 bases, with 10 bases between. The CDR3 DNA follows: TGTGCCAGTAGTACCGGACAGAGCTACGAGCAGTACTTC. Protein: CASSTGQSYEQYF.

This chain connects TRBV13 to TRBJ1-1; D gene ambiguous. CDR1 and CDR2 (germline): PRHDT, FYEKMQ (reference sequence). The CDR3 consists of 13 residues. Trimming shortened V by 6 bases and J by 2 bases, and 10 bases separated the two germline ends. CDR3 loop: CASREAFNTEAFF. CDR3 coding DNA: TGTGCCAGCAGAGAAGCGTTTAACACTGAAGCTTTCTTT. Full variable domain (rest looked up from reference TRBV13 and TRBJ1-1): AAGVIQSPRHLIKEKRETATLKCYPIPRHDTVYWYQQGPGQDPQFLISFYEKMQSDKGSIPDRFSAQQFSDYHSELNMSSLELGDSALYFCASREAFNTEAFFGQGTRLTVV.

The rearrangement joins TRBV30 to TRBJ1-1, with D perhaps matching TRBD1 (5 bases). V was clipped by 4 bases and J by 6 bases, with 15 bases between them. The CDR3 consists of 13 residues. CDR1 is GTSNPN and CDR2 is SVGIG in the germline V gene (reference sequence). CDR3 DNA sequence: TGTGCCTGGACTCCAAGCAGGGATGCTGAAGCTTTCTTT. As protein: CAWTPSRDAEAFF.

This chain joins TRBV6-5 and TRBJ2-5; tentative D call: TRBD2 (5 bases). The V gene's germline CDR1 is MNHEY and CDR2 SVGAGI. V shed 7 bases and J shed 1 base, with 10 bases lying between them. CDR3 length equals 13 residues. CDR3 in amino acids: CASKASFQETQYF. The CDR3 DNA reads as TGTGCCAGCAAAGCTAGCTTCCAAGAGACCCAGTACTTC.

DNA for the CDR3: TGTGCCAGCAGCTTGAACAGGGATAGCAATCAGCCCCAGCATTTT. Amino acid sequence: CASSLNRDSNQPQHF. The rearrangement uses TRBV5-5 and TRBJ1-5; D perhaps matches TRBD1 (6 bases). Germline V gives CDR1 SGHKS, CDR2 YYEKEE (reference sequence). The CDR3 is made up of 15 amino acids. V was cut by 1 base and J by 0 bases, with 8 bases left in between.

The chain is built from TRBV27 and TRBJ1-5; D unclear. CDR1 and CDR2 from the germline V gene are MNHEY and SMNVEV (reference sequence). Deletions cut 1 base from V and 2 bases from J, with 6 bases between. This CDR3 has 14 amino acids. The CDR3 region is CASSLLAGNQPQHF. CDR3 sequence (DNA): TGTGCCAGCAGTTTATTGGCAGGCAATCAGCCCCAGCATTTT.

Concerning this clone: Germline and junction disagree at one end, which may indicate a read error. The genes are TRBV30 and TRBJ2-3; 15 bases align to TRBD2. The CDR3 spans 16 residues. Germline V gives CDR1 GTSNPN, CDR2 SVGIG (reference sequence). The DNA of the CDR3 is TGTGCCTGGAGTGTACTTGATGTAGGGACTAGCGGGGGGCTACTTTTT. Residues: CAWSVLDVGTSGGLLF.

The CDR3 is CASSQSGPDTQYF. In DNA form, the CDR3 reads TGCGCCAGCAGCCAAAGCGGTCCTGATACGCAGTATTTT. The V gene is TRBV4-3, the J gene TRBJ2-3; D possibly corresponds to TRBD2 (5 bases). The V end lost 2 bases, the J end lost 6 bases, and 9 bases lay between the germline ends. Germline V gene sequence: CDR1 LGHNA, CDR2 YSLEER. The CDR3 consists of 13 residues.

The V call is TRBV7-9, the J call TRBJ2-2; 9 positions agree with TRBD1. The CDR3 is made up of 13 amino acids. The V and J ends lost 4 bases and 7 bases, in that order; junction bases with no gene match: 1. Germline values: CDR1 SEHNR, CDR2 FQNEAQ (reference sequence). This CDR3 is CASSSGQGGELFF. The DNA of the CDR3 is TGTGCCAGCAGCTCGGGACAGGGCGGGGAGCTGTTTTTT.

The genes are TRBV9 and TRBJ1-1, with D perhaps matching TRBD1 (6 bases). CDR3 length: 14 residues. CDR1 is SGDLS, CDR2 YYNGEE, per germline. Trimming shortened V by 4 bases and J by 8 bases, and 18 bases separated the two germline ends. The CDR3 DNA follows: TGTGCCAGCAGCCCCACTAACCTGGGGGCAGAAGCTTTCTTT. Protein: CASSPTNLGAEAFF.

The chain's CDR3 is CASSLSIAGANEQFF. CDR3 sequence (DNA): TGTGCCAGCAGTTTATCGATAGCGGGGGCCAATGAGCAGTTCTTC. This sequence joins TRBV27 and TRBJ2-1, with 9 bases fitting TRBD2. The CDR3 is 15 amino acids. Per the germline V gene, CDR1 is MNHEY and CDR2 is SMNVEV (reference sequence). V lost 0 bases, J lost 6 bases, and 3 bases stayed unmatched.

The chain combines TRBV2 with TRBJ2-1, with 8 bases aligning to TRBD2. The CDR3 is 16 amino acids. CDR1 is SNHLY, CDR2 FYNNEI, per germline. V dropped 4 bases and J dropped 2; count of bases not matched to a gene: 7. The CDR3 loop reads CASSGASGRTYNEQFF. The CDR3 nucleotides read TGTGCCAGCAGTGGAGCTAGCGGGCGGACCTACAATGAGCAGTTCTTC.

This rearrangement joins TRBV20-1 to TRBJ2-7; D ambiguous. V lost 6 bases, J lost 6 bases, and 12 bases lay in between. Germline V gene data show CDR1 as DFQATT and CDR2 as SNEGSKA (reference sequence). The CDR3 has 11 amino acids. As DNA, the CDR3 is TGCAGTGCCCCGGAGTTGGGCGAGCAGTACTTC. This codes for CSAPELGEQYF.

V gene TRBV5-4 combines with J gene TRBJ1-4; unclear D gene. V gave up 4 bases and J gave up 0 bases, with 10 bases separating them. The CDR3 totals 15 residues. In germline, CDR1 is SGHNT, CDR2 YYREEE (reference sequence). CDR3 DNA: TGTGCCAGCAGCCGTGGAGCAGCAACTAATGAAAAACTGTTTTTT. It codes for CASSRGAATNEKLFF.